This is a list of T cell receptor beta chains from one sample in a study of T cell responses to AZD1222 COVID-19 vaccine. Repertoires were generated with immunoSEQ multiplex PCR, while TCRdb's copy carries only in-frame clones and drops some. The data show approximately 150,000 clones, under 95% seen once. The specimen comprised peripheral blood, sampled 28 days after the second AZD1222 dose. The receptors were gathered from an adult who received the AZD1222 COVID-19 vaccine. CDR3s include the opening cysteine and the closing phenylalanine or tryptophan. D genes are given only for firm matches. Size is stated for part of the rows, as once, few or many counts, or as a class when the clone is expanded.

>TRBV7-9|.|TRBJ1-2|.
CASSSGDIPRGYGYTF
TGTGCCAGCAGCTCGGGGGATATCCCACGCGGCTATGGCTACACCTTC
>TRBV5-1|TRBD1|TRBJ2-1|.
CASEETGQFFF
TGCGCCAGCGAGGAGACGGGACAGTTTTTCTTC
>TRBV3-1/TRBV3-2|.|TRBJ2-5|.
CASSYKKPGVGETQYF
TGTGCCAGCAGCTACAAGAAACCGGGGGTCGGTGAGACCCAGTACTTC
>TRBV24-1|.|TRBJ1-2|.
CATSDSGQKLIF
TGTGCCACCAGTGATTCGGGACAAAAATTAATCTTC
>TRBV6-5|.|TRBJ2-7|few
CASSSRTAPYEQYF
TGTGCCAGCAGTTCCCGGACAGCCCCCTACGAGCAGTACTTC
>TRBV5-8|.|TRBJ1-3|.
CASRRARSSGNTIYF
TGTGCCAGCAGGAGAGCTAGGAGCTCTGGAAACACCATATATTTT
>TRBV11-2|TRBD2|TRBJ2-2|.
CASSLEGTSGANTGELFF
TGTGCCAGCAGCTTAGAGGGGACTAGCGGGGCCAACACCGGGGAGCTGTTTTTT
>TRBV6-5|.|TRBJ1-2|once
CASRVSGANGYTF
TGTGCCAGCAGGGTATCAGGTGCCAACGGCTACACCTTC
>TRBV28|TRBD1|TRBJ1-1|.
CASTMTGVTEAFF
TGTGCCAGCACCATGACAGGGGTTACTGAAGCTTTCTTT
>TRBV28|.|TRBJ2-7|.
CASSLISTYEQYF
TGTGCCAGCAGTTTAATAAGTACCTACGAGCAGTACTTC
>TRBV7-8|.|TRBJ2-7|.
CASSLDPRAEQYF
TGTGCCAGCAGCTTAGACCCCAGAGCCGAGCAGTACTTC
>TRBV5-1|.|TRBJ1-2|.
CASSKEGIDGYTF
TGCGCCAGCAGCAAGGAAGGAATCGATGGCTACACCTTC
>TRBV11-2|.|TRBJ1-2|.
CASSIWTPSDVGYTF
TGTGCCAGCAGCATCTGGACCCCCTCCGATGTTGGCTACACCTTC
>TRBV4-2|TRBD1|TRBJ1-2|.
CASSQDLDRVNYGYTF
TGTGCCAGCAGCCAAGATCTCGACAGGGTAAACTATGGCTACACCTTC
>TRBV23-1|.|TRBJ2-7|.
CASSLGRIYEQYF
TGCGCCAGCAGTCTCGGCAGAATCTACGAGCAGTACTTC
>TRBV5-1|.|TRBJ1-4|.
CAGSLGGIEKLFF
TGCGCCGGCAGCTTGGGCGGGATTGAAAAACTGTTTTTT
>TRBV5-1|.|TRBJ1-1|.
CASSRAGGEMNTEAFF
TGCGCCAGCAGCCGGGCCGGGGGAGAAATGAACACTGAAGCTTTCTTT
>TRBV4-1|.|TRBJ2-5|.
CASSQGGETQYF
TGCGCCAGCAGCCAAGGAGGAGAGACCCAGTACTTC
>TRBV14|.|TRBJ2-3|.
CASSQDYRGTQYF
TGTGCCAGCAGCCAAGATTACAGAGGTACGCAGTATTTT
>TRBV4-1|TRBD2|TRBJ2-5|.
CASSQDGGVQETQYF
TGCGCCAGCAGCCAAGATGGGGGGGTTCAAGAGACCCAGTACTTC
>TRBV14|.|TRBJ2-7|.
CASSLWAAYEQYF
TGTGCCAGCAGCCTTTGGGCAGCCTACGAGCAGTACTTC
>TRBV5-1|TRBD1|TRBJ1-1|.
CASSWTGSGGTEAFF
TGCGCCAGCAGTTGGACAGGATCCGGAGGCACTGAAGCTTTCTTT
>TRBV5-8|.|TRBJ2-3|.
CASSLGTGKDTQYF
TGTGCCAGCAGCTTGGGCACAGGAAAAGATACGCAGTATTTT
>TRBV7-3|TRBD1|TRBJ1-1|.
CASSVGQGTEAFF
TGTGCCAGCAGCGTGGGACAGGGGACTGAAGCTTTCTTT
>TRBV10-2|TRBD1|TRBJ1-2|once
CASTSRDRGAYGYTF
TGCGCCAGCACGTCCCGAGACAGGGGAGCTTATGGCTACACCTTC
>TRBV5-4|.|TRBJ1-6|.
CASSLAGWGDNSPLHF
TGTGCCAGCAGCTTGGCCGGTTGGGGAGACAATTCACCCCTCCACTTT
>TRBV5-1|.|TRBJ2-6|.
CASSLSEPGANVLTF
TGCGCCAGCAGCTTGTCGGAGCCTGGGGCCAACGTCCTGACTTTC
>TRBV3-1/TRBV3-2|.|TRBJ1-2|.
CASSQEARANYGYTF
TGTGCCAGCAGCCAAGAGGCCAGGGCTAACTATGGCTACACCTTC
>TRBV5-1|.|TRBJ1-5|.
CASSLSTGGNQPQHF
TGCGCCAGCAGCTTGTCGACGGGCGGCAATCAGCCCCAGCATTTT
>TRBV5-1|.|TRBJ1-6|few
CASSLAAVGFGSPLHF
TGCGCCAGCAGCTTGGCGGCGGTAGGGTTCGGTTCACCCCTCCACTTT
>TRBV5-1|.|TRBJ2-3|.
CASSLAGPSDTQYF
TGCGCCAGCAGCTTGGCTGGACCCTCAGATACGCAGTATTTT
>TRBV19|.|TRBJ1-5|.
CASSPEQGVNLNQPQHF
TGTGCCAGTAGTCCGGAACAGGGAGTAAACCTCAATCAGCCCCAGCATTTT
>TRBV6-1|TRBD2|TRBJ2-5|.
CASSEAGTIPIETQYF
TGTGCCAGCAGTGAGGCCGGGACTATACCTATAGAGACCCAGTACTTC
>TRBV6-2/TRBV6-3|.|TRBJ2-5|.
CASIPEQGRETQYF
TGTGCCAGCATCCCAGAACAAGGTCGAGAGACCCAGTACTTC
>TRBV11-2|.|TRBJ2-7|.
CASSFRGAGYEQYF
TGTGCCAGCAGCTTTCGGGGGGCTGGCTACGAGCAGTACTTC
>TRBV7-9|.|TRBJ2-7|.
CASSLAGQGKYEQYF
TGTGCCAGCAGCTTAGCTGGGCAGGGTAAGTACGAGCAGTACTTC
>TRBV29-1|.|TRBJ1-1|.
CSVAQGQAEAFF
TGCAGCGTCGCCCAGGGTCAGGCTGAAGCTTTCTTT
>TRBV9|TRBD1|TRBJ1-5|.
CASSVGQVDQPQHF
TGTGCCAGCAGCGTGGGACAGGTCGATCAGCCCCAGCATTTT
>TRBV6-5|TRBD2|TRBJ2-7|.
CASSIAGFGYEQYF
TGTGCCAGCAGTATAGCGGGTTTCGGCTACGAGCAGTACTTC
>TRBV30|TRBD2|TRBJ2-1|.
CAWSVKSGSSYNEQFF
TGTGCCTGGAGTGTAAAAAGCGGGAGCTCCTACAATGAGCAGTTCTTC
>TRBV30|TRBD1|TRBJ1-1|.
CAWSPRTGRMNTEAFF
TGTGCCTGGAGTCCCCGGACAGGGAGAATGAACACTGAAGCTTTCTTT
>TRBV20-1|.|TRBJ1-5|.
CSASARVGNQPQHF
TGCAGTGCTAGTGCCAGGGTAGGCAATCAGCCCCAGCATTTT
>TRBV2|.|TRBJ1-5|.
CASTARGYSNQPQHF
TGTGCCAGCACCGCCAGGGGTTATAGCAATCAGCCCCAGCATTTT
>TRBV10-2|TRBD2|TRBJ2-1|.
CASIGGGVYNEQFF
TGCGCCAGCATTGGTGGGGGGGTTTACAATGAGCAGTTCTTC
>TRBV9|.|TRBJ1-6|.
CASSVGTMGSPLHF
TGTGCCAGCAGCGTAGGTACCATGGGTTCACCCCTCCACTTT
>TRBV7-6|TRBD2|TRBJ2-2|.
CASSLIGTSPAGELFF
TGTGCCAGCAGCTTAATAGGGACTAGCCCGGCCGGGGAGCTGTTTTTT
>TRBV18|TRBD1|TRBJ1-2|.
CASSPDRGPGGYTF
TGTGCCAGCTCCCCTGACAGGGGTCCGGGGGGCTACACCTTC
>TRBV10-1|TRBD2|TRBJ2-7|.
CASSAYTSGRNEQYF
TGCGCCAGCAGTGCATACACTAGCGGGAGGAACGAGCAGTACTTC
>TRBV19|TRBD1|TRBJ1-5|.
CASSRDRGKSNQPQHF
TGTGCCAGTAGTAGAGACAGGGGTAAGAGCAATCAGCCCCAGCATTTT
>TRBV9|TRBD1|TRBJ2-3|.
CASSVGDRGRTDTQYF
TGTGCCAGCAGCGTAGGGGACAGGGGGCGGACAGATACGCAGTATTTT
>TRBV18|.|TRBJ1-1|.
CASSPRTPEAFF
TGTGCCAGCTCACCTCGGACACCTGAAGCTTTCTTT
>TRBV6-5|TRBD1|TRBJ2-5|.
CASSKTGGRETQYF
TGTGCCAGCAGTAAGACAGGGGGCAGGGAGACCCAGTACTTC
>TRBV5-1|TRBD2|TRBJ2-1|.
CASSLTSGDYNEQFF
TGCGCCAGCAGCCTGACTAGCGGGGATTACAATGAGCAGTTCTTC
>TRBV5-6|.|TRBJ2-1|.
CASSLSGQYQFF
TGTGCCAGCAGCTTGAGCGGACAGTATCAGTTCTTC
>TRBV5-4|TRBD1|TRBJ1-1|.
CASSIRTGENTEAFF
TGTGCCAGCAGCATCAGGACAGGGGAGAACACTGAAGCTTTCTTT
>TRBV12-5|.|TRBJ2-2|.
CASGPTGELFF
TGTGCTAGTGGGCCCACCGGGGAGCTGTTTTTT
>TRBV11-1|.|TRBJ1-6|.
CASSFGASYNSPLHF
TGTGCCAGCAGCTTTGGGGCCTCCTATAATTCACCCCTCCACTTT
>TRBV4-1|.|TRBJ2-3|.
CASSHSRGYTDTQYF
TGCGCCAGCAGCCACTCCAGGGGTTACACAGATACGCAGTATTTT
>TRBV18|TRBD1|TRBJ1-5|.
CASSHPNTRQGRQPQHF
TGTGCCAGCTCACACCCAAATACTAGACAGGGTCGTCAGCCCCAGCATTTT
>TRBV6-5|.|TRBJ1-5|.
CASSTTGIRQPQHF
TGTGCCAGCAGTACCACAGGGATACGTCAGCCCCAGCATTTT